Listed below are T cell receptor beta chains from one sample, sequenced in a study of patients and donors after allogeneic stem cell transplantation. Each CDR3 protein gets one entry after TCRdb re-called the RT-PCR reads with MiXCR. The sample contains roughly 880,000 distinct CDR3 sequences, approximately 19% of which appear only once. The source material was blood, either unsorted or a sorted T cell fraction (not recorded which). These receptors came from a human donor who was either an allogeneic HSCT recipient or a stem cell or donor lymphocyte infusion donor (not recorded which). It is not recorded whose cells these are; they may come from a transplant donor. Each CDR3 is given with its conserved first and last residue. Fields, in order: J gene, clone size, V gene, D gene, CDR3 protein, CDR3 DNA. The D gene is left open where the match is weak. Clone size is shown for a subset of rows, as once, few, many or a class of expanded clone.

j_gene: TRBJ2-1
abundance: few
v_gene: TRBV18
d_gene: TRBD2
CDR3aa: CASSPPTGLAAPNEQFF
CDR3nt: TGTGCCAGCTCACCACCGACGGGACTAGCGGCTCCCAATGAGCAGTTCTTC

j_gene: TRBJ2-7
abundance: .
v_gene: TRBV27
d_gene: .
CDR3aa: CASSDSTNPRHEQYF
CDR3nt: TGTGCCAGCAGTGATTCGACAAACCCTAGGCACGAGCAGTACTTC

j_gene: TRBJ2-1
abundance: few
v_gene: TRBV11-3
d_gene: .
CDR3aa: CASSLVARGDEQFF
CDR3nt: TGTGCCAGCAGCTTAGTGGCCAGAGGGGATGAGCAGTTCTTC

j_gene: TRBJ2-5
abundance: .
v_gene: TRBV5-1
d_gene: .
CDR3aa: CASSFGGANQETQYF
CDR3nt: TGCGCCAGCAGCTTCGGCGGGGCAAACCAAGAGACCCAGTACTTC

j_gene: TRBJ2-3
abundance: few
v_gene: TRBV11-1
d_gene: .
CDR3aa: CASSGPVDGMGTDTQYF
CDR3nt: TGTGCCAGCAGCGGCCCGGTTGACGGGATGGGCACAGATACGCAGTATTTT

j_gene: TRBJ1-1
abundance: .
v_gene: TRBV19
d_gene: .
CDR3aa: CATSTVAPRNTEAFF
CDR3nt: TGTGCCACTTCCACTGTGGCCCCTCGGAACACTGAAGCTTTCTTT

j_gene: TRBJ2-7
abundance: .
v_gene: TRBV21-1
d_gene: .
CDR3aa: CASSKGERCRPLEQYF
CDR3nt: TGTGCCAGCAGCAAAGGGGAACGATGCCGGCCTCTCGAGCAGTACTTC

j_gene: TRBJ2-1
abundance: .
v_gene: TRBV24-1
d_gene: TRBD1
CDR3aa: CATSEAGTGDNEQFF
CDR3nt: TGTGCCACCAGTGAGGCCGGGACAGGGGATAATGAGCAGTTCTTC

j_gene: TRBJ2-1
abundance: many
v_gene: TRBV20-1
d_gene: TRBD2
CDR3aa: CSAAGLAGLSSSYNEQFF
CDR3nt: TGCAGTGCCGCGGGACTAGCGGGACTCTCGAGCTCCTACAATGAGCAGTTCTTC

j_gene: TRBJ2-5
abundance: few
v_gene: TRBV20-1
d_gene: .
CDR3aa: CSAREGRGPQETQYF
CDR3nt: TGCAGTGCTAGAGAGGGTCGAGGGCCACAAGAGACCCAGTACTTC

j_gene: TRBJ2-2
abundance: many
v_gene: TRBV3-1
d_gene: TRBD2
CDR3aa: CASSRTSGGNTGELFF
CDR3nt: TGTGCCAGCAGCCGGACTAGCGGGGGGAACACCGGGGAGCTGTTTTTT

j_gene: TRBJ2-1
abundance: few
v_gene: TRBV14
d_gene: .
CDR3aa: CASSQSWFGDEQFF
CDR3nt: TGTGCCAGCAGCCAATCGTGGTTTGGGGATGAGCAGTTCTTC

j_gene: TRBJ2-1
abundance: few
v_gene: TRBV24-1
d_gene: TRBD1
CDR3aa: CATSDPGQGIDNEQFF
CDR3nt: TGTGCCACCAGTGACCCGGGACAGGGCATCGACAATGAGCAGTTCTTC

j_gene: TRBJ2-2
abundance: many
v_gene: TRBV24-1
d_gene: .
CDR3aa: CATSGLGSANTGELFF
CDR3nt: TGTGCCACCAGTGGCCTTGGGTCCGCGAACACCGGGGAGCTGTTTTTT

j_gene: TRBJ2-1
abundance: many
v_gene: TRBV20-1
d_gene: TRBD2
CDR3aa: CSASGTSVYNEQFF
CDR3nt: TGCAGTGCTTCCGGGACTAGCGTCTACAATGAGCAGTTCTTC

j_gene: TRBJ1-2
abundance: few
v_gene: TRBV20-1
d_gene: .
CDR3aa: CSATKPGGHGYTF
CDR3nt: TGCAGTGCTACCAAGCCGGGGGGGCACGGCTACACCTTC

j_gene: TRBJ2-1
abundance: .
v_gene: TRBV21-1
d_gene: .
CDR3aa: CASTPLGGGNNEQFF
CDR3nt: TGTGCCAGCACCCCTTTAGGGGGAGGAAACAATGAGCAGTTCTTC

j_gene: TRBJ1-5
abundance: .
v_gene: TRBV30
d_gene: .
CDR3aa: CAWSPGVNQPQHF
CDR3nt: TGTGCCTGGAGTCCCGGGGTCAATCAGCCCCAGCATTTT

j_gene: TRBJ2-7
abundance: .
v_gene: TRBV27
d_gene: .
CDR3aa: CASSLSGEVLNHEQYF
CDR3nt: TGTGCCAGCAGTTTATCGGGGGAGGTCTTGAACCACGAGCAGTACTTC

j_gene: TRBJ1-1
abundance: few
v_gene: TRBV5-1
d_gene: .
CDR3aa: CASSHGLRADMNTEAFF
CDR3nt: TGCGCCAGCAGTCATGGTCTCCGGGCCGATATGAACACTGAAGCTTTCTTT

j_gene: TRBJ2-1
abundance: .
v_gene: TRBV20-1
d_gene: .
CDR3aa: CSARDGAVTDEQFF
CDR3nt: TGCAGTGCTAGAGACGGAGCGGTTACGGATGAGCAGTTCTTC

j_gene: TRBJ2-3
abundance: .
v_gene: TRBV10-3
d_gene: TRBD2
CDR3aa: CAISVLAGLTDTQYF
CDR3nt: TGTGCCATCAGTGTACTAGCGGGGCTCACAGATACGCAGTATTTT

j_gene: TRBJ2-5
abundance: few
v_gene: TRBV7-9
d_gene: TRBD2
CDR3aa: CASSLGSGKGKETQYF
CDR3nt: TGTGCCAGCAGCTTAGGTAGCGGGAAAGGGAAGGAGACCCAGTACTTC

j_gene: TRBJ1-1
abundance: .
v_gene: TRBV6-2/TRBV6-3
d_gene: .
CDR3aa: CASRGPLARAFF
CDR3nt: TGTGCCAGCAGGGGACCCCTGGCCAGAGCTTTCTTT

j_gene: TRBJ2-6
abundance: .
v_gene: TRBV7-9
d_gene: .
CDR3aa: CASSSRSSGANVLTF
CDR3nt: TGTGCCAGCAGCTCCCGTTCCTCTGGGGCCAACGTCCTGACTTTC

j_gene: TRBJ1-6
abundance: .
v_gene: TRBV12-3/TRBV12-4
d_gene: TRBD1
CDR3aa: CASSLTAVGQSSPLHF
CDR3nt: TGTGCCAGCAGTTTGACAGCCGTGGGACAGAGTTCACCCCTCCACTTT

j_gene: TRBJ2-2
abundance: .
v_gene: TRBV5-1
d_gene: .
CDR3aa: CASSARGQTNTGELFF
CDR3nt: TGCGCCAGCAGCGCCCGGGGGCAGACCAACACCGGGGAGCTGTTTTTT

j_gene: TRBJ2-3
abundance: few
v_gene: TRBV29-1
d_gene: .
CDR3aa: CSVLGYVTDTQYF
CDR3nt: TGCAGCGTTCTCGGGTACGTCACGGATACGCAGTATTTT

j_gene: TRBJ2-1
abundance: .
v_gene: TRBV5-1
d_gene: TRBD1
CDR3aa: CASSSPTRVDRVNEQFF
CDR3nt: TGCGCCAGCAGCTCTCCCACTAGGGTAGACAGGGTCAATGAGCAGTTCTTC

j_gene: TRBJ2-1
abundance: .
v_gene: TRBV20-1
d_gene: .
CDR3aa: CSARNSEGIGNEQFF
CDR3nt: TGCAGTGCTAGAAATTCGGAGGGAATAGGCAATGAGCAGTTCTTC

j_gene: TRBJ1-1
abundance: .
v_gene: TRBV12-3/TRBV12-4
d_gene: .
CDR3aa: CASSDRFEAFF
CDR3nt: TGTGCCAGCAGTGACAGGTTCGAAGCTTTCTTT

j_gene: TRBJ2-7
abundance: many
v_gene: TRBV28
d_gene: TRBD1
CDR3aa: CASGTGSYEQYF
CDR3nt: TGTGCCAGCGGGACAGGATCCTACGAGCAGTACTTC

j_gene: TRBJ2-3
abundance: .
v_gene: TRBV5-1
d_gene: TRBD1
CDR3aa: CASSRTGATDTQYF
CDR3nt: TGCGCCAGCAGCCGGACAGGGGCCACAGATACGCAGTATTTT

j_gene: TRBJ1-1
abundance: .
v_gene: TRBV20-1
d_gene: .
CDR3aa: CSAGGGTNTEAFF
CDR3nt: TGCAGTGCTGGAGGGGGGACGAACACTGAAGCTTTCTTT

j_gene: TRBJ2-3
abundance: few
v_gene: TRBV20-1
d_gene: .
CDR3aa: CSARESGIDTQYF
CDR3nt: TGCAGTGCTAGGGAGAGTGGGATAGATACGCAGTATTTT

j_gene: TRBJ2-6
abundance: .
v_gene: TRBV18
d_gene: .
CDR3aa: CASLESVGANVLTF
CDR3nt: TGTGCCAGCTTAGAGTCGGTTGGGGCCAACGTCCTGACTTTC

j_gene: TRBJ2-7
abundance: .
v_gene: TRBV12-3/TRBV12-4
d_gene: .
CDR3aa: CASSLGGGRATYEQYF
CDR3nt: TGTGCCAGCAGTTTAGGGGGGGGCAGGGCTACCTACGAGCAGTACTTC

j_gene: TRBJ2-7
abundance: .
v_gene: TRBV7-6
d_gene: TRBD2
CDR3aa: CASSPGLALEQYF
CDR3nt: TGTGCCAGCAGCCCTGGACTAGCTCTCGAGCAGTACTTC

j_gene: TRBJ1-1
abundance: few
v_gene: TRBV20-1
d_gene: TRBD1
CDR3aa: CSARKGASSTEAFF
CDR3nt: TGCAGTGCTAGAAAGGGGGCGTCCTCGACTGAAGCTTTCTTT

j_gene: TRBJ2-2
abundance: few
v_gene: TRBV24-1
d_gene: TRBD2
CDR3aa: CATSDPGTSGLNTGELFF
CDR3nt: TGTGCCACCAGTGATCCCGGGACTAGCGGACTTAACACCGGGGAGCTGTTTTTT

j_gene: TRBJ1-5
abundance: .
v_gene: TRBV12-3/TRBV12-4
d_gene: .
CDR3aa: CASTSRGGRVNNQPQHF
CDR3nt: TGTGCCAGCACATCGCGTGGTGGCAGAGTAAACAATCAGCCCCAGCATTTT

j_gene: TRBJ2-7
abundance: .
v_gene: TRBV19
d_gene: .
CDR3aa: CASKSGQISYEQYF
CDR3nt: TGTGCCAGTAAATCGGGACAAATTTCCTACGAGCAGTACTTC

j_gene: TRBJ2-5
abundance: .
v_gene: TRBV12-3/TRBV12-4
d_gene: TRBD2
CDR3aa: CASSFTEAGGRYF
CDR3nt: TGTGCCAGCAGTTTTACTGAGGCGGGGGGCCGGTACTTC

j_gene: TRBJ2-2
abundance: many
v_gene: TRBV29-1
d_gene: TRBD2
CDR3aa: CSAGLAAGELFF
CDR3nt: TGCAGCGCTGGACTAGCAGCCGGGGAGCTGTTTTTT

j_gene: TRBJ1-2
abundance: few
v_gene: TRBV5-1
d_gene: .
CDR3aa: CASSGGETYGYTF
CDR3nt: TGCGCCAGCAGCGGCGGAGAAACCTATGGCTACACCTTC

j_gene: TRBJ1-1
abundance: .
v_gene: TRBV12-3/TRBV12-4
d_gene: .
CDR3aa: CASSLKLDTEAFF
CDR3nt: TGTGCCAGCAGTTTGAAGCTCGACACTGAAGCTTTCTTT

j_gene: TRBJ2-7
abundance: .
v_gene: TRBV7-2
d_gene: .
CDR3aa: CASSLKGSYEQYF
CDR3nt: TGTGCCAGCAGCTTAAAGGGCTCCTACGAGCAGTACTTC

j_gene: TRBJ2-3
abundance: .
v_gene: TRBV7-2
d_gene: TRBD2
CDR3aa: CASSLGVAGQLDTQYF
CDR3nt: TGTGCCAGCAGCTTAGGGGTAGCGGGGCAGTTAGATACGCAGTATTTT

j_gene: TRBJ1-5
abundance: few
v_gene: TRBV5-5
d_gene: .
CDR3aa: CASSLYRGQNSNQPQHF
CDR3nt: TGTGCCAGCAGCTTGTATAGGGGCCAGAATAGCAATCAGCCCCAGCATTTT

j_gene: TRBJ2-7
abundance: .
v_gene: TRBV12-3/TRBV12-4
d_gene: TRBD2
CDR3aa: CASSSVSGSYEQYF
CDR3nt: TGTGCCAGCAGTTCGGTTAGCGGGAGTTACGAGCAGTACTTC

j_gene: TRBJ2-5
abundance: .
v_gene: TRBV12-3/TRBV12-4
d_gene: .
CDR3aa: CASSVSETETQYF
CDR3nt: TGTGCCAGCAGCGTAAGTGAGACGGAGACCCAGTACTTC

j_gene: TRBJ1-6
abundance: few
v_gene: TRBV7-9
d_gene: .
CDR3aa: CASSLYSNSPLHF
CDR3nt: TGTGCCAGCAGCTTATACTCAAATTCACCCCTCCACTTT

j_gene: TRBJ1-5
abundance: .
v_gene: TRBV27
d_gene: .
CDR3aa: CASSLRRVNQPQHF
CDR3nt: TGTGCCAGCAGTTTACGCCGGGTCAATCAGCCCCAGCATTTT

j_gene: TRBJ1-5
abundance: .
v_gene: TRBV12-3/TRBV12-4
d_gene: .
CDR3aa: CASKRDKRPQHF
CDR3nt: TGTGCCAGCAAGCGGGACAAACGGCCGCAGCATTTT

j_gene: TRBJ2-5
abundance: few
v_gene: TRBV25-1
d_gene: .
CDR3aa: CASSERAQETQYF
CDR3nt: TGTGCCAGCAGTGAGCGGGCTCAAGAGACCCAGTACTTC

j_gene: TRBJ2-5
abundance: few
v_gene: TRBV5-5
d_gene: TRBD1
CDR3aa: CASSLADGTGGQETQYF
CDR3nt: TGTGCCAGCAGCTTGGCGGATGGGACAGGGGGCCAAGAGACCCAGTACTTC

j_gene: TRBJ1-2
abundance: .
v_gene: TRBV20-1
d_gene: TRBD1
CDR3aa: CSARGDRAAYTF
CDR3nt: TGCAGTGCTAGAGGGGACAGGGCAGCCTACACCTTC

j_gene: TRBJ1-2
abundance: few
v_gene: TRBV7-2
d_gene: TRBD1
CDR3aa: CASNPTGGGYGYTF
CDR3nt: TGTGCCAGCAACCCTACAGGGGGAGGCTATGGCTACACCTTC

j_gene: TRBJ2-1
abundance: .
v_gene: TRBV9
d_gene: .
CDR3aa: CASSVMGYSYNEQFF
CDR3nt: TGTGCCAGCAGCGTAATGGGGTACTCCTACAATGAGCAGTTCTTC

j_gene: TRBJ2-2
abundance: .
v_gene: TRBV10-3
d_gene: TRBD1
CDR3aa: CAIGETGDTGELFF
CDR3nt: TGTGCCATCGGGGAGACAGGGGACACCGGGGAGCTGTTTTTT